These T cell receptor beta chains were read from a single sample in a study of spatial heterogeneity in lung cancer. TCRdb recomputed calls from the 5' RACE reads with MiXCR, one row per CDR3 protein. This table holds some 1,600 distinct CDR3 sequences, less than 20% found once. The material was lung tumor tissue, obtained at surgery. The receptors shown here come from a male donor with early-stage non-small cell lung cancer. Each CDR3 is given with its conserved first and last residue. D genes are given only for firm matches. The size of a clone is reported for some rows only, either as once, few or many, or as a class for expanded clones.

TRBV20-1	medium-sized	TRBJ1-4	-	CSARVQKNEKLFF	TGCAGTGCTAGAGTACAGAAAAATGAAAAACTGTTTTTT
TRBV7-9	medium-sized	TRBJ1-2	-	CASRYVTGSGYTF	TGTGCCAGCAGATACGTAACAGGGAGTGGCTACACCTTC
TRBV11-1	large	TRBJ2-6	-	CASSLISSVSGANVLTF	TGTGCCAGCAGCTTAATTTCCTCGGTTTCTGGGGCCAACGTCCTGACTTTC
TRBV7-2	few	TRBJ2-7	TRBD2	CASTLGLAGTYEQYF	TGTGCCAGCACCCTCGGACTAGCGGGTACCTACGAGCAGTACTTC
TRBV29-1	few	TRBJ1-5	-	CSVGTPNEPQHF	TGCAGCGTTGGTACCCCGAATGAGCCCCAGCATTTT
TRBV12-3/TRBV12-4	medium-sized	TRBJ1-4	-	CASSPGGGFSLEKLFF	TGTGCCAGCAGTCCGGGCGGGGGCTTCTCCCTTGAAAAACTGTTTTTT
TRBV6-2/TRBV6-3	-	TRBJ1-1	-	CASSPIGPYTEAFF	TGTGCCAGCAGTCCAATCGGGCCATACACTGAAGCTTTCTTT
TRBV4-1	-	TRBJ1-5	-	CASSFTQRGDQPQHF	TGCGCCAGCAGCTTTACCCAACGCGGGGATCAGCCCCAGCATTTT
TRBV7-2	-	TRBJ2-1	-	CASSLINEQFF	TGTGCCAGCAGCTTAATCAATGAGCAGTTCTTC
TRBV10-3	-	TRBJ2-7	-	CAISPQRLPYEQYF	TGTGCCATCAGCCCGCAGCGACTGCCCTACGAGCAGTACTTC
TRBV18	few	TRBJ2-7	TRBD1	CASSPGTAHLYEQYF	TGTGCCAGCTCCCCAGGGACAGCCCACCTCTACGAGCAGTACTTC
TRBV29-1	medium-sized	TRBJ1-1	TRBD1	CSAKRGPNTEAFF	TGCAGCGCCAAGAGGGGGCCGAACACTGAAGCTTTCTTT
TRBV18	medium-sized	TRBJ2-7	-	CASSPTAGMNEQYF	TGTGCCAGCTCCCCTACAGCGGGTATGAACGAGCAGTACTTC
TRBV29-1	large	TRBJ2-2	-	CSVNSPNTGELFF	TGCAGCGTAAATTCACCGAACACCGGGGAGCTGTTTTTT
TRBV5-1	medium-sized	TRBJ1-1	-	CASSLASDTEAFF	TGCGCCAGCAGCTTGGCCTCAGACACTGAAGCTTTCTTT
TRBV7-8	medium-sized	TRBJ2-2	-	CATLGGGTGELFF	TGTGCCACCTTGGGGGGCGGCACCGGGGAGCTGTTTTTT
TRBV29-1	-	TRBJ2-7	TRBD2	CSVELAGGYEQYF	TGCAGCGTTGAACTGGCGGGAGGCTACGAGCAGTACTTC
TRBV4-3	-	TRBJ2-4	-	CASSQVSGVVKNIQYF	TGCGCCAGCAGCCAAGTTTCGGGAGTGGTCAAAAACATTCAGTACTTC
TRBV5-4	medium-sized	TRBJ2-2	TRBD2	CASTLGGSGTGELFF	TGTGCCAGCACCCTCGGGGGGAGTGGTACCGGGGAGCTGTTTTTT
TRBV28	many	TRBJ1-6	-	CASSLTGYNSPLHF	TGTGCCAGCAGTTTGACAGGCTATAATTCACCCCTCCACTTT
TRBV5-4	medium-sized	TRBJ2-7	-	CASSFGSSYEQYF	TGTGCCAGCAGCTTCGGAAGCTCCTACGAGCAGTACTTC
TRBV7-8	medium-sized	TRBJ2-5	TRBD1	CASSLAGTGQETQYF	TGTGCCAGCAGCTTAGCGGGGACAGGACAAGAGACCCAGTACTTC
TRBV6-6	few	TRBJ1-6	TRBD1	CASVQGDNSPLHF	TGTGCCAGTGTACAGGGGGATAATTCACCCCTCCACTTT
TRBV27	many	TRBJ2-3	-	CASSTRRDTDTQYF	TGTGCCAGCAGTACGCGCCGGGACACAGATACGCAGTATTTT
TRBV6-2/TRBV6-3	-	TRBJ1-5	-	CASSYWSDQPQHF	TGTGCCAGCAGTTACTGGAGCGATCAGCCCCAGCATTTT
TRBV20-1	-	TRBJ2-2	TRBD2	CSAIHPTSGGTGELFF	TGCAGTGCTATCCACCCGACTAGCGGGGGAACCGGGGAGCTGTTTTTT
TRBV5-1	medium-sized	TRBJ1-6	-	CASSLEGAHNPPLHF	TGCGCCAGCAGCTTGGAAGGAGCCCATAATCCACCCCTCCACTTT
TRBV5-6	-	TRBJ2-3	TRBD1	CASSFDRTGLDTQYF	TGTGCCAGCAGCTTTGATAGGACAGGGCTGGATACGCAGTATTTT
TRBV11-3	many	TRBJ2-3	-	CASSLAGDDTQYF	TGTGCCAGCAGCTTAGCCGGGGATGATACGCAGTATTTT
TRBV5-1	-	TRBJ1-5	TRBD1	CASSFTPGGNQPQHF	TGCGCCAGCAGCTTCACCCCAGGGGGTAATCAGCCCCAGCATTTT
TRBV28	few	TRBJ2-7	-	CASSLSGEQYF	TGTGCCAGCAGCTTGTCCGGGGAGCAGTACTTC
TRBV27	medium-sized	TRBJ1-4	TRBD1	CASSSTDRGKEKLFF	TGTGCCAGCAGTTCCACGGACAGGGGAAAAGAAAAACTGTTTTTT
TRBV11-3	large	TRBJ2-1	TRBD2	CASSLELAAYNEQFF	TGTGCCAGCAGCTTAGAACTAGCGGCCTACAATGAGCAGTTCTTC
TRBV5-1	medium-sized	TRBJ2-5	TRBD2	CASSFGLAAFQETQYF	TGCGCCAGCAGCTTCGGACTAGCGGCATTCCAAGAGACCCAGTACTTC
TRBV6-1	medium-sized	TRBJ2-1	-	CASSSLGVSYNEQFF	TGTGCCAGCAGTTCCCTAGGGGTTAGCTACAATGAGCAGTTCTTC
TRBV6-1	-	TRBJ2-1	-	CASTKGSSYNEQFF	TGTGCCAGCACCAAGGGAAGCTCCTACAATGAGCAGTTCTTC
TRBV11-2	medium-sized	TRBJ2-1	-	CASSLAPRSGLGNEQFF	TGTGCCAGCAGCTTAGCCCCAAGGTCAGGGTTAGGCAATGAGCAGTTCTTC
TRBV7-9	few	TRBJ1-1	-	CASSLGGTPTEAFF	TGTGCCAGCAGCTTAGGAGGGACGCCCACTGAAGCTTTCTTT
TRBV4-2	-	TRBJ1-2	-	CASSQGGAVEVNGYTF	TGTGCCAGCAGCCAAGGGGGAGCGGTGGAGGTGAATGGCTACACCTTC
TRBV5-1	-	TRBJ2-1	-	CASSTPTAGTTYNEQFF	TGCGCCAGCAGCACTCCCACAGCCGGGACAACCTACAATGAGCAGTTCTTC
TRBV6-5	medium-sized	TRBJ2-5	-	CASSIFPGSQETQYF	TGTGCCAGCAGTATTTTCCCCGGGAGCCAAGAGACCCAGTACTTC
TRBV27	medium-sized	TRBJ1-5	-	CASRSSGGPNQPQHF	TGTGCCAGCAGATCCTCTGGAGGTCCCAATCAGCCCCAGCATTTT